Shown below are 27 T cell receptor beta chains from a single sample sequenced in a study of T cells in tumors and immune-related adverse events (dated by TCRdb to about 2021). The sample's treatment or condition label, decoded: nivolumab (PD-1 blockade) given before sampling. The library was prepared using the immunoSEQ multiplex PCR assay. Here the immuneACCESS table is served through TCRdb, limited to in-frame sequences with V and J called. Missing clones are a known gap in these copies; in checked studies unresolved V genes cover under half, and the rest lacks a known reason. The sample records 10,000 or so clones, under 95% of which are singletons. The ten largest clones capture more than 1.4% of the sample. The starting material was lymph node tissue, obtained from a patient treated with anti-PD-1 therapy. These receptors were taken from a female donor with metastatic renal cell carcinoma.

The V call is TRBV29-1, the J call TRBJ2-7; 7 bases match TRBD2. The CDR3 length is 12 residues. The V and J ends lost 6 bases and 6 bases, in that order; junction bases with no gene match: 8. CDR1 and CDR2 (germline): SQVTM, ANQGSEA. CDR3 coding DNA: TGCAGCGTGGGGGACTACCGGGGCGAGCAGTACTTC. Amino acids: CSVGDYRGEQYF.

This chain links TRBV6-4 with TRBJ2-3; D not resolved. The germline V gene encodes CDR1 MRHNA and CDR2 SNTAGT. The ends were cut back, 2 bases at V and 2 bases at J, with 11 bases in the middle. This CDR3 contains 15 residues. The chain's CDR3 is CASSDGRTPTDTQYF. The CDR3 nucleotides read TGTGCCAGCAGTGACGGACGTACACCCACAGATACGCAGTATTTT.

This clone was counted once. The chain joins TRBV7-2 to TRBJ2-3; D uncertain. The V end was cut by 5 bases, the J end by 2 bases, with 11 bases between. The CDR3 totals 14 residues. CDR1 and CDR2 from the germline V gene are SGHTA and FQGNSA. The CDR3: CASSPRASTDTQYF. CDR3 bases: TGTGCCAGCAGCCCCCGCGCGTCCACAGATACGCAGTATTTT.

This clone occurred once. The chain combines TRBV6-1 with TRBJ1-3; possibly TRBD1 for D (6 bases). Per germline, CDR1 MNHNS and CDR2 SASEGT. This CDR3 is built from 15 residues. The V and J ends lost 0 bases and 6 bases respectively, with 12 bases between them. For the CDR3, the DNA is TGTGCCAGCAGTGAAGCGTGGCAGGGGCCAAACACCATATATTTT. It translates to CASSEAWQGPNTIYF.

The chain joins TRBV5-1 to TRBJ1-4; 8 nucleotides match TRBD1. The V and J ends lost 0 bases and 0 bases, in that order; junction bases with no gene match: 7. The CDR3 is made up of 18 amino acids. Germline CDR1 is SGHRS and CDR2 is YFSETQ. The CDR3 reads CASSLGFGQGSTNEKLFF. The CDR3, as DNA: TGCGCCAGCAGCTTGGGTTTCGGACAGGGATCAACTAATGAAAAACTGTTTTTT.

This clone is a singleton in its sample. The genes are TRBV2 and TRBJ1-1; D unresolved. Deletions cut 6 bases from V and 0 bases from J, with 8 bases between. Germline V gives CDR1 SNHLY, CDR2 FYNNEI. This CDR3 region has 13 residues. The CDR3 sequence: CASRITMNTEAFF. CDR3 coding DNA: TGTGCCAGCAGGATAACAATGAACACTGAAGCTTTCTTT.

The chain links TRBV10-1 to TRBJ2-5; possibly TRBD2 for D (5 bases). Germline V gene sequence: CDR1 WNHNN, CDR2 SYGVQD (reference sequence). Trimming shortened V by 0 bases and J by 7 bases, and 12 bases separated the two germline ends. The CDR3 contains 14 residues. The CDR3 here is CASSESGGSWTQYF. The CDR3 nucleotides are TGCGCCAGCAGTGAGTCGGGCGGGTCGTGGACCCAGTACTTC.

The chain carries TRBV5-4 and TRBJ1-1; D unclear. The CDR3 is made up of 14 amino acids. CDR1 and CDR2 from the germline V gene are SGHNT and YYREEE (reference sequence). Trimming removed 2 bases at V and 3 bases at J, with 11 bases between. CDR3 in DNA: TGTGCCAGCAGCTTAGGCAGGCTGGACACTGAAGCTTTCTTT. This translates into CASSLGRLDTEAFF. Using reference TRBV5-4 and TRBJ1-1 for the parts outside the CDR3, the full variable domain is ETGVTQSPTHLIKTRGQQVTLRCSSQSGHNTVSWYQQALGQGPQFIFQYYREEENGRGNFPPRFSGLQFPNYSSELNVNALELDDSALYLCASSLGRLDTEAFFGQGTRLTVV.

The chain joins TRBV30 to TRBJ1-2; 9 bases are shared with TRBD1. The CDR3 runs to 13 residues. V shed 1 base, J shed 8 bases, and the junction held 5 bases outside the gene matches. Germline-derived CDR1 and CDR2 are GTSNPN and SVGIG (reference sequence). The CDR3 bases are TGTGCCTGGAGTGGGGGGACAGGGTCCGGCTACACCTTC. The encoded protein is CAWSGGTGSGYTF.

Concerning this clone: One junction end does not reproduce the germline sequence, and a read error may be involved. This rearrangement joins TRBV5-4 to TRBJ2-1; 7 nucleotides match TRBD1. This CDR3 is 15 amino acids long. Per germline, CDR1 SGHNT and CDR2 YYREEE (reference sequence). The CDR3 DNA sequence: TGTGCCAGCAGCTTGTCCCCCGGGACAGACAATGGGCAGTTCTTC. Translation gives CASSLSPGTDNGQFF.

The rearrangement joins TRBV19 to TRBJ1-5; D ambiguous. V lost 7 bases and J 0 bases, leaving 13 bases between the germline ends. The CDR3 is 15 amino acids. Germline assignment: CDR1 LNHDA and CDR2 SQIVND (reference sequence). The chain's CDR3 is CASIGSPYSNQPQHF. The CDR3, as DNA: TGTGCCAGTATAGGCAGCCCTTATAGCAATCAGCCCCAGCATTTT.

This rearrangement joins TRBV20-1 to TRBJ2-7; D call uncertain. With 6 bases removed from V and 7 bases from J, the gap between germline ends came to 13 bases. The V gene's germline CDR1 is DFQATT and CDR2 SNEGSKA (reference sequence). The CDR3 covers 11 residues. The CDR3, as DNA: TGCAGTGCCGCGCTGAGTAGAGAGCAGTACTTC. Amino acid sequence: CSAALSREQYF.

CDR3 region: CASREHLNTEAFF. CDR3 coding DNA: TGTGCCAGCAGAGAACACCTGAACACTGAAGCTTTCTTT. This chain joins TRBV14 and TRBJ1-1; D is undetermined. The CDR3 has 13 residues. The V end was cut by 6 bases, the J end by 0 bases, with 8 bases between. Germline assignment: CDR1 SGHDN and CDR2 FVKESK.

This chain joins TRBV5-6 and TRBJ1-4; TRBD1 matches 8 bases. The CDR3 runs 16 residues. The V gene end was trimmed by 3 bases and the J gene end by 5 bases; junction bases not matched to a gene: 9. CDR1 SGHDT and CDR2 YYEEEE come from the germline V gene. The DNA of the CDR3 is TGTGCCAGCAGCTCATACCAGGGGGCCCTAAATGAAAAACTGTTTTTT. It encodes CASSSYQGALNEKLFF.

This clone was detected only once. The chain carries TRBV19 and TRBJ2-7; no clear D. The CDR3 runs to 15 residues. Per germline, CDR1 LNHDA and CDR2 SQIVND (reference sequence). V was pared by 5 bases and J by 2 bases, with 16 bases between. This CDR3 reads CASSPTMARAYEQYF. As DNA, the CDR3 is TGTGCCAGTAGTCCCACAATGGCCCGCGCCTACGAGCAGTACTTC.

The chain is built from TRBV29-1 and TRBJ2-5; 7 bases line up with TRBD1. The CDR3 extends over 11 amino acids. Germline CDR1 and CDR2: SQVTM and ANQGSEA. With V trimmed by 4 bases and J by 11 bases, 7 bases remained unmatched. The CDR3 DNA is TGCAGCGTTGGACAGGGAAGGGAGCAGTACTTC. This codes for CSVGQGREQYF.

This clone was seen once. This chain connects TRBV19 to TRBJ2-7, with TRBD1 identical over 8 bases. This CDR3 is built from 14 residues. Trimming cost V 5 bases and J 4 bases; bases outside gene matches: 7. Germline values: CDR1 LNHDA, CDR2 SQIVND (reference sequence). Written as DNA, the CDR3 is TGTGCCAGTAGTCTACGACAGGGGAGGTACGAGCAGTACTTC. The encoded protein is CASSLRQGRYEQYF.

This chain uses TRBV6-1 with TRBJ1-1, with D unresolved. The germline V gene has CDR1 MNHNS and CDR2 SASEGT. This CDR3 spans 15 amino acids. Trimming removed 2 bases from V and 11 bases from J, with 21 bases in between. The CDR3 DNA follows: TGTGCCAGCAGTGAATCCGGGCGGCTTTTATGGGGTGCTTTCTTT. This sequence encodes CASSESGRLLWGAFF.

The gene calls are TRBV5-6 and TRBJ1-6, with TRBD1 matching 8 bases. Trimming took 3 bases from V and 0 from J; bases not matched to a gene: 2. CDR1 is SGHDT, CDR2 YYEEEE, per germline. The CDR3 runs 16 residues. The CDR3 DNA reads as TGTGCCAGCAGCTCAGGGGGCAGCTCCTATAATTCACCCCTCCACTTT. Translated: CASSSGGSSYNSPLHF.

This chain connects TRBV5-1 to TRBJ1-1, with D maybe TRBD1 (5 bases). The germline V gene has CDR1 SGHRS and CDR2 YFSETQ. V shed 4 bases and J shed 1 base, with 11 bases lying between them. This CDR3 is built from 14 residues. CDR3 nucleotides: TGCGCCAGCAGCAGCCGGGGGGAGAACACTGAAGCTTTCTTT. Its translation: CASSSRGENTEAFF.

The V call is TRBV19, the J call TRBJ2-7; D might be TRBD1 (5 bases). In germline, CDR1 is LNHDA, CDR2 SQIVND (reference sequence). This CDR3 is 13 amino acids long. V dropped 6 bases and J dropped 3 bases, with 12 bases sitting between them. The CDR3 loop reads CASRAGFGYEQYF. DNA of the CDR3: TGTGCCAGTAGAGCAGGGTTTGGCTACGAGCAGTACTTC.

This rearrangement joins TRBV7-9 to TRBJ1-2; D not certain. Trimming removed 5 bases at V and 5 bases at J, with 9 bases between. The CDR3 contains 12 residues. From germline, CDR1 is SEHNR and CDR2 FQNEAQ (reference sequence). CDR3 sequence reads: CASSLDGYGYTF. The CDR3 DNA is TGTGCCAGCAGCCTGGACGGGTATGGCTACACCTTC. The full variable domain, with the rest looked up from reference TRBV7-9 and TRBJ1-2, is DTGVSQNPRHKITKRGQNVTFRCDPISEHNRLYWYRQTLGQGPEFLTYFQNEAQLEKSRLLSDRFSAERPKGSFSTLEIQRTEQGDSAMYLCASSLDGYGYTFGSGTRLTVV.

The chain employs TRBV13 and TRBJ2-2; 14 bases are shared with TRBD2. Germline-derived CDR1 and CDR2 are PRHDT and FYEKMQ (reference sequence). Trimming cost V 2 bases and J 8 bases; bases outside gene matches: 10. This CDR3 spans 18 amino acids. The CDR3 reads CASSLSETSGRGNGELFF. The DNA for the CDR3 is TGTGCCAGCAGCTTATCCGAGACTAGCGGGAGGGGTAATGGGGAGCTGTTTTTT.

The chain combines TRBV14 with TRBJ2-1; D is perhaps TRBD2 (5 bases). The CDR3 has 16 amino acids. Per the germline V gene, CDR1 is SGHDN and CDR2 is FVKESK. V lost 0 bases to trimming and J lost 3 bases, with 12 bases between them. The CDR3 coding sequence is TGTGCCAGCAGCCAAGATAGGCGGGCGATCTACAATGAGCAGTTCTTC. Its translation: CASSQDRRAIYNEQFF.

This clone came up once. This rearrangement joins TRBV2 to TRBJ2-5; a weak D match, TRBD1 (6 bases). The V gene lost 6 bases and the J gene lost 5 bases, with 19 bases spanning the gap. Germline V gives CDR1 SNHLY, CDR2 FYNNEI. This CDR3 has 15 amino acids. The CDR3 DNA reads as TGTGCCAGCAGGATTACAGGGAATAGGCGGGAGACCCAGTACTTC. It yields the protein CASRITGNRRETQYF. Full variable domain (rest looked up from reference TRBV2 and TRBJ2-5): EPEVTQTPSHQVTQMGQEVILRCVPISNHLYFYWYRQILGQKVEFLVSFYNNEISEKSEIFDDQFSVERPDGSNFTLKIRSTKLEDSAMYFCASRITGNRRETQYFGPGTRLLVL.

The V call is TRBV10-1, the J call TRBJ2-5, with 13 bases lining up with TRBD2. Germline V gene sequence: CDR1 WNHNN, CDR2 SYGVQD (reference sequence). V was clipped by 4 bases and J by 4 bases; unmatched bases: 3. The CDR3 has 15 residues. CDR3 sequence (DNA): TGCGCCAGCAGTGCCGGACTAGCGGGGGTAGAGACCCAGTACTTC. Translating gives CASSAGLAGVETQYF.

The chain has TRBV4-1 and TRBJ2-3; no reliable D call. CDR3 length equals 16 residues. Trimming took 0 bases from V and 2 from J, leaving 12 bases between them. From germline, CDR1 is MGHRA and CDR2 YSYEKL. DNA of the CDR3: TGCGCCAGCAGCCAAGAGGTGGCGTCACACACAGATACGCAGTATTTT. Its translation: CASSQEVASHTDTQYF.